The clone carrying this TCR beta chain has a count of ten or more. Its antigen is undetermined. This sample is part of a study of T cells after yellow fever vaccination. Study overall: It was SMART-Seq v4 Ultra Low Input that prepared the fractions with low cell numbers. General observations from the study: The CD4 and CD8 compartments had a small share of their clonotypes in common. After the booster, roughly 96% of CD4 and more than 75% of CD8 primary-response clones were re-detected.

Universal primer sites and UMIs were introduced during 5'RACE template-switching synthesis of TCR cDNA. TCRdb re-analysed the 5' RACE reads in MiXCR, keeping a single row per CDR3 protein. The sample consists of approximately 110,000 distinct CDR3 sequences, 7.4% of them appearing once. This CDR3 comprises 15 residues. V lost 0 bases to trimming and J lost 0 bases, with 9 bases between them. Germline CDR1 and CDR2: SGHRS and YFSETQ. The material was CD4+ T cells sorted from PBMCs, obtained 10 to 11 days after the first yellow fever vaccination. The J gene is TRBJ1-1, the V gene TRBV5-1; D is uncertain. The source is a man aged 18 to 35 who received the YFV17D yellow fever vaccine. CDR3 nucleotides: TGCGCCAGCAGCTTGGCAACAGCCATGAACACTGAAGCTTTCTTT. This sequence encodes CASSLATAMNTEAFF.